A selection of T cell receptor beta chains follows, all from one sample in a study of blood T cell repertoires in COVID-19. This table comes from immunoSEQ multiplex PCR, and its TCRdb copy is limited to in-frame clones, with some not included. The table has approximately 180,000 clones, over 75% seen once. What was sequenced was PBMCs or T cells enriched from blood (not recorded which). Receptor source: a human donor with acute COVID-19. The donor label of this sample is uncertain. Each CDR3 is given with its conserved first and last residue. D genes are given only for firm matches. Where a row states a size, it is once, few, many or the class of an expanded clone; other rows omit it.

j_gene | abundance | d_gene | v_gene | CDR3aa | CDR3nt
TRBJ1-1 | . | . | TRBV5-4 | CASSFSGNTEAFF | TGTGCCAGCAGCTTTTCAGGAAACACTGAAGCTTTCTTT
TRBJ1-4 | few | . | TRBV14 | CASSQGQEKLFF | TGTGCCAGCAGCCAAGGTCAGGAAAAACTGTTTTTT
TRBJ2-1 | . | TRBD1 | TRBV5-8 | CASSPTGTGVGRNEQFF | TGTGCCAGCAGCCCAACCGGGACAGGGGTTGGACGCAATGAGCAGTTCTTC
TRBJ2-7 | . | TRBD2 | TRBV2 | CASSEPSGPPAQYF | TGTGCCAGCAGTGAGCCTAGCGGACCCCCCGCGCAGTACTTC
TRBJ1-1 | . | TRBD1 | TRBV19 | CASSTRGTGPEAFF | TGTGCCAGTAGTACTAGAGGGACAGGACCTGAAGCTTTCTTT
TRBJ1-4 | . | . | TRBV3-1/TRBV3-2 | CASSQDLVAGNEKLFF | TGTGCCAGCAGCCAAGATCTAGTGGCGGGTAATGAAAAACTGTTTTTT
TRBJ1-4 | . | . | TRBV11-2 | CASSPGLAGGEKLFF | TGTGCCAGCAGCCCCGGTCTGGCAGGTGGGGAAAAACTGTTTTTT
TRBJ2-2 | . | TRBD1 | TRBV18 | CASSPLGPQGARTGELFF | TGTGCCAGCTCACCACTCGGGCCACAGGGGGCTCGGACCGGGGAGCTGTTTTTT
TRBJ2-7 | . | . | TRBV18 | CASRAQGGEQYF | TGTGCCAGTCGGGCCCAGGGGGGCGAGCAGTACTTC
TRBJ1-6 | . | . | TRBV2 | CASSEDAGDNSPLHF | TGTGCCAGCAGTGAAGACGCCGGGGATAATTCACCCCTCCACTTT
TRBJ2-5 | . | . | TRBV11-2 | CASSSLGGKGRETQYF | TGTGCCAGCAGCTCGTTGGGGGGTAAGGGTCGAGAGACCCAGTACTTC
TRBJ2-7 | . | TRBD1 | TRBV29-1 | CSVEDLQGSYEQYF | TGCAGCGTTGAAGATTTACAGGGGAGCTACGAGCAGTACTTC
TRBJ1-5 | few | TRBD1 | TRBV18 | CASSPDRVGSYSNQPQHF | TGTGCCAGCTCACCAGACAGGGTGGGGAGTTATAGCAATCAGCCCCAGCATTTT
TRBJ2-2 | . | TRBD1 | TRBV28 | CATQQGFGELFF | TGTGCCACCCAACAGGGGTTCGGGGAGCTGTTTTTT
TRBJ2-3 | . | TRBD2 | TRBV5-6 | CASSPRGGATDTQYF | TGTGCCAGCAGCCCCCGGGGGGGCGCCACAGATACGCAGTATTTT
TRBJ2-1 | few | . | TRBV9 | CASSVKIYAEQFF | TGTGCCAGCAGCGTGAAGATCTACGCTGAGCAGTTCTTC
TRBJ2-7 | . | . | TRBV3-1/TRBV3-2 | CASSQPPGQPTYF | TGTGCCAGCAGCCAACCACCCGGACAGCCGACGTACTTC
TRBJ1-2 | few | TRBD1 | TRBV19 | CASSRRLGTELRYGYTF | TGTGCCAGTAGTCGCCGGCTTGGGACAGAGCTTAGGTATGGCTACACCTTC